The 11 T cell receptor beta chains below come from one sample, sequenced in a study of blood T cell repertoires in COVID-19. Generated by immunoSEQ multiplex PCR, the TCRdb table keeps only in-frame clones and is missing some. Here the sample spans 78,000 or so clones, about four fifths being singletons. Specimen: peripheral blood. These receptors all stem from a man aged 80 or over with acute or convalescent COVID-19.

V is TRBV6-5 and J is TRBJ2-3, with D perhaps matching TRBD1 (7 bases). The CDR3 covers 13 residues. Germline CDR1 reads MNHEY; CDR2 reads SVGAGI. Trimming cost V 6 bases and J 7 bases, with 14 bases left between them. This CDR3 is CASSAGGWNTQYF. The CDR3 region has the DNA TGTGCCAGCAGCGCAGGGGGGTGGAATACGCAGTATTTT.

V usage is TRBV6-6 and J usage is TRBJ1-5, with D perhaps matching TRBD1 (5 bases). The germline V and J ends were trimmed by 6 bases and 5 bases, with 14 bases remaining between them. The germline V gene encodes CDR1 MNHNY and CDR2 SVGAGI (reference sequence). There are 14 residues in the CDR3. CDR3: CASSVIQGDQPQHF. The CDR3 DNA is TGTGCCAGCAGCGTGATCCAGGGTGATCAGCCCCAGCATTTT.

V usage is TRBV5-8 and J usage is TRBJ1-4; D is ambiguous. V lost 0 bases and J lost 1, with 13 bases in between. Germline CDR1 SGHTS, CDR2 YDEGEE. This CDR3 has 17 residues. CDR3 bases: TGTGCCAGCAGCTTGGGGACCCTACTAGGAACTAATGAAAAACTGTTTTTT. This translates into CASSLGTLLGTNEKLFF.

V and J are TRBV30 and TRBJ2-4; D may be TRBD1 (6 bases). V lost 0 bases to trimming and J lost 1 base, with 10 bases between them. There are 15 residues in the CDR3. The V gene's germline CDR1 is GTSNPN and CDR2 SVGIG (reference sequence). CDR3 in amino acids: CAWSVTQGAKNIQYF. In DNA, the CDR3 is TGTGCCTGGAGTGTAACTCAGGGGGCCAAAAACATTCAGTACTTC.

The rearrangement uses TRBV24-1 and TRBJ2-5; possible D gene TRBD2, 6 bases. V was trimmed by 0 bases and J by 2 bases, leaving 24 bases between them. This CDR3 is built from 20 residues. Germline V gene lookup returns CDR1 KGHDR and CDR2 SFDVKD. This CDR3 is CATSDLGEELTYTLQETQYF. DNA for the CDR3: TGTGCCACCAGTGATTTGGGGGAGGAACTCACCTACACCCTACAAGAGACCCAGTACTTC.

This chain joins TRBV27 and TRBJ1-1; 7 nucleotides line up with TRBD1. Germline CDR1 is MNHEY and CDR2 is SMNVEV (reference sequence). CDR3 length: 14 amino acids. J lost 7 bases, V lost 2 bases, and 7 bases had no gene match. This CDR3 reads CASSLLQGSGEAFF. In DNA form, the CDR3 reads TGTGCCAGCAGTTTACTACAGGGGTCAGGTGAAGCTTTCTTT.

The chain is built from TRBV2 and TRBJ2-5, with 10 bases matching TRBD2. V was clipped by 0 bases and J by 3 bases; unmatched bases: 7. From germline, CDR1 is SNHLY and CDR2 FYNNEI. This CDR3 spans 17 amino acids. DNA of the CDR3: TGTGCCAGCAGTGAAGCCTCCAGACTAGCGGGCAAAGAGACCCAGTACTTC. It codes for CASSEASRLAGKETQYF.

The gene calls are TRBV6-6 and TRBJ2-3, with 11 bases aligning to TRBD2. Looked up from germline, CDR1 is MNHNY and CDR2 is SVGAGI (reference sequence). The CDR3 spans 16 residues. The V and J ends lost 3 bases and 2 bases, in that order; junction bases with no gene match: 4. The CDR3: CASSYQTSGVTDTQYF. CDR3 bases: TGTGCCAGCAGTTATCAGACTAGCGGGGTCACAGATACGCAGTATTTT.

The chain combines TRBV2 with TRBJ1-2; 8 bases line up with TRBD1. This CDR3 spans 14 amino acids. Germline V CDR1 and CDR2: SNHLY, FYNNEI. The V and J ends lost 6 bases and 2 bases, in that order; junction bases with no gene match: 5. CDR3 sequence (DNA): TGTGCCAGCAGGACGGCAGGGGGCAACTATGGCTACACCTTC. Translation: CASRTAGGNYGYTF.

With regard to this clone: Other DNA sequences in this sample translate to the same CDR3. The chain is built from TRBV14 and TRBJ2-7, with D possibly TRBD1 on 5 matching bases. V was cut by 1 base and J by 3 bases, with 10 bases left in between. Looked up from germline, CDR1 is SGHDN and CDR2 is FVKESK. CDR3 length: 14 residues. The CDR3 DNA sequence: TGTGCCAGCAGCCAAGCAGGGTTGGTCTACGAGCAGTACTTC. It specifies CASSQAGLVYEQYF.

This clone appeared a few times. The chain employs TRBV19 and TRBJ1-5; D uncertain. CDR1 and CDR2 from the germline V gene are LNHDA and SQIVND (reference sequence). The CDR3 has 13 residues. V lost 6 bases and J 4 bases, leaving 10 bases between the germline ends. Here the CDR3 reads CASRNVVNQPQHF. In DNA, the CDR3 is TGTGCCAGTAGAAATGTAGTAAATCAGCCCCAGCATTTT. The full variable domain, its missing parts supplied by reference TRBV19 and TRBJ1-5, is DGGITQSPKYLFRKEGQNVTLSCEQNLNHDAMYWYRQDPGQGLRLIYYSQIVNDFQKGDIAEGYSVSREKKESFPLTVTSAQKNPTAFYLCASRNVVNQPQHFGDGTRLSIL.